This T cell receptor (beta chain) was obtained from a study of blood T cell repertoires in COVID-19. Study details: Specimens from acute and convalescent COVID-19 originated in the United States, Italy and Spain.

Method: immunoSEQ multiplex PCR; TCRdb's copy keeps in-frame clones and lacks some. The table lists over 400,000 clones, around 85% of them singletons. J gave up 8 bases and V 6 bases, and 10 bases lay outside the gene matches. There are 14 residues in the CDR3. CDR1 and CDR2 (germline): MDHEN, SYDVKM. This chain uses TRBV28 with TRBJ1-2; 9 bases fit TRBD1. Material: peripheral blood. This TCR was sampled from a human donor in a cohort sampled during active COVID-19. The CDR3 here is CASSWGQGFSGYTF. CDR3 in DNA: TGTGCCAGCAGCTGGGGACAGGGATTTAGCGGCTACACCTTC.